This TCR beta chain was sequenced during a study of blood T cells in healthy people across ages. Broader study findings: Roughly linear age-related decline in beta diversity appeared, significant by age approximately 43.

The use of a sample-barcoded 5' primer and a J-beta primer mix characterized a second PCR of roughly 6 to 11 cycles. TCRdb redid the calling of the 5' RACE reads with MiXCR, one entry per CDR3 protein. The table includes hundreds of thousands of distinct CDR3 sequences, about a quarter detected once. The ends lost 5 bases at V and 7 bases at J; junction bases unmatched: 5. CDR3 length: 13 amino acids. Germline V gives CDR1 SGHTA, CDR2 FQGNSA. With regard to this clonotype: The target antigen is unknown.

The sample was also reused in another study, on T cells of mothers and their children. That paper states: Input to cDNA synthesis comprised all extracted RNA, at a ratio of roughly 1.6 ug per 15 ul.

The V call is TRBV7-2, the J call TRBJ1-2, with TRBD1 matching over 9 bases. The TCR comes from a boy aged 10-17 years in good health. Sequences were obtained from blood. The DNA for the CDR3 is TGTGCCAGCAGCCGGGACAGGGCATTTGGCTACACCTTC. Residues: CASSRDRAFGYTF.